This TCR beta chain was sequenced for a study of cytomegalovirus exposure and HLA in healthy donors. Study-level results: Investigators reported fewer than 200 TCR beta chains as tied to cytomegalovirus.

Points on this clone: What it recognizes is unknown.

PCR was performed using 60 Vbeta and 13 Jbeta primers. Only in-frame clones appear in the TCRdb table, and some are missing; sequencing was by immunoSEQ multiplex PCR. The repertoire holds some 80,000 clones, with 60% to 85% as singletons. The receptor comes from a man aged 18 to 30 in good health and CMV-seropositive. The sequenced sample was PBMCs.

Here the CDR3 reads CASSGGLTGELFF. The CDR3 region has the DNA TGTGCCAGCAGTGGCGGACTCACCGGGGAGCTGTTTTTT. The gene calls are TRBV28 and TRBJ2-2, with a possible D match to TRBD2 (5 bases). CDR3 size: 13 residues. Trimming removed 5 bases from V and 4 bases from J, with 8 bases in between. CDR1 MDHEN and CDR2 SYDVKM come from the germline V gene.